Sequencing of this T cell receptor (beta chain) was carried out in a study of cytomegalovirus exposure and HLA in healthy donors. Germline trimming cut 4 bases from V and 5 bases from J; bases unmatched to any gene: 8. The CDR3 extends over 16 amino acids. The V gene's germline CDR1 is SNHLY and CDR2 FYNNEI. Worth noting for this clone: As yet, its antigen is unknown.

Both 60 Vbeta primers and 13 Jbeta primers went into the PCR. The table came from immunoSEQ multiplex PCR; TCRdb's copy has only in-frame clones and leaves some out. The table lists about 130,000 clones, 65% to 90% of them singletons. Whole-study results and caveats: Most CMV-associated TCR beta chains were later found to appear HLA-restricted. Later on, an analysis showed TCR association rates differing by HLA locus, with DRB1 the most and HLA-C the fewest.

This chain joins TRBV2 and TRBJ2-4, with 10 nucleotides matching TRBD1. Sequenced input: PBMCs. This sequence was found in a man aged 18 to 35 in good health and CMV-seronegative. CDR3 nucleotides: TGTGCCAGCAGTGGGTCCTGGGACAGGGGTGAAAACATTCAGTACTTC. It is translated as CASSGSWDRGENIQYF.